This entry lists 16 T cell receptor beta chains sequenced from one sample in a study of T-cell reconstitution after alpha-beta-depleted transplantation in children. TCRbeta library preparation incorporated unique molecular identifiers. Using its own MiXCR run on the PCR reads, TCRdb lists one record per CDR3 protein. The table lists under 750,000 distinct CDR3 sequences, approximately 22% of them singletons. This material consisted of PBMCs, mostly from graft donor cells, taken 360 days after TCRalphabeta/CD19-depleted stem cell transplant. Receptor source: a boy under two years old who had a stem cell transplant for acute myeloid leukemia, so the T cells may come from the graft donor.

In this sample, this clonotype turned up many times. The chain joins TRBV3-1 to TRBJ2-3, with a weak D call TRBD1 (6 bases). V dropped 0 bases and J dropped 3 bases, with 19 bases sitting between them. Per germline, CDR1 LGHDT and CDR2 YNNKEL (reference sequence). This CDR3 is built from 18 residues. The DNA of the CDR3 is TGTGCCAGCAGCCAAGAGGACAAAACAGGGTCTTGGACAGATACGCAGTATTTT. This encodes CASSQEDKTGSWTDTQYF.

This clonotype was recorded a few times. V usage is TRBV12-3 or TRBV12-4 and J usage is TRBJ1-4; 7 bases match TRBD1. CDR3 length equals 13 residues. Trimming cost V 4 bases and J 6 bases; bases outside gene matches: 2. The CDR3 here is CASSSDRDEKLFF. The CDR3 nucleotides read TGTGCCAGCAGTTCCGACAGGGATGAAAAACTGTTTTTT.

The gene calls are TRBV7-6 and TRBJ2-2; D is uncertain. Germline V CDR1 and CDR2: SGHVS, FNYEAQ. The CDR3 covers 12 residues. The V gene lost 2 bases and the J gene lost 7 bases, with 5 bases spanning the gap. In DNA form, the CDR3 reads TGTGCCAGCAGCTTATTGGGCGGGGAGCTGTTTTTT. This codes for CASSLLGGELFF.

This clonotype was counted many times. The CDR3 DNA follows: TGTGCCAGTGGACAGGCCTTTGGTTCACCCCTCCACTTT. This translates into CASGQAFGSPLHF. This chain links TRBV12-3 or TRBV12-4 with TRBJ1-6; 7 positions agree with TRBD1. This CDR3 contains 13 residues. V trimming: 9 bases; J trimming: 9 bases; junction bases outside the gene matches: 8.

CDR3 in DNA: TGCGCCAGCAGCTTGGACAGGGCTGTTTCTAACTATGGCTACACCTTC. Amino acid sequence: CASSLDRAVSNYGYTF. The chain combines TRBV5-1 with TRBJ1-2; possibly TRBD1 for D (6 bases). The CDR3 loop spans 16 amino acids. The germline CDR1 and CDR2 sequences are SGHRS and YFSETQ. Trimming removed 0 bases from V and 0 bases from J, with 12 bases in between. Full variable domain (missing parts from reference TRBV5-1 and TRBJ1-2): KAGVTQTPRYLIKTRGQQVTLSCSPISGHRSVSWYQQTPGQGLQFLFEYFSETQRNKGNFPGRFSGRQFSNSRSEMNVSTLELGDSALYLCASSLDRAVSNYGYTFGSGTRLTVV.

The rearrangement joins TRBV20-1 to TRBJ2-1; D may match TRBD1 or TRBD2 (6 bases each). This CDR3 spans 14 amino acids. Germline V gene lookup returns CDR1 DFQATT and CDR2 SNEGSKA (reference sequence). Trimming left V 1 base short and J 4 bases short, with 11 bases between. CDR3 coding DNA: TGCAGTGCTAGAGTCGGGGGCGGGTACAATGAGCAGTTCTTC. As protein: CSARVGGGYNEQFF.

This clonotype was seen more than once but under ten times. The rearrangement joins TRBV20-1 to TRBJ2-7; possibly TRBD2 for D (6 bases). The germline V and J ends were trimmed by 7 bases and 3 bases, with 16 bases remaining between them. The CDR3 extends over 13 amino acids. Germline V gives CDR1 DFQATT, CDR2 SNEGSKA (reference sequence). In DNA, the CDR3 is TGCAGTGGGGCGGGACCTACTTACTACGAGCAGTACTTC. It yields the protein CSGAGPTYYEQYF.

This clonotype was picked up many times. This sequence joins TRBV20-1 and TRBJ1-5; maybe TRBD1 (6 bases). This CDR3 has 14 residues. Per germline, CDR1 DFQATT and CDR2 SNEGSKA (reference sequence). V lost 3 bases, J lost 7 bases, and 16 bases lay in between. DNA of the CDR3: TGCAGTGCTAGTCGGTGGAGGGGGGAACAGCCCCAGCATTTT. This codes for CSASRWRGEQPQHF.

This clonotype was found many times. CDR3 coding DNA: TGTGCCAGCAGCTTGGCGGGCGTAAATCAGCCCCAGCATTTT. Amino acids: CASSLAGVNQPQHF. The chain links TRBV5-6 to TRBJ1-5; D is undetermined. The CDR3 is 14 amino acids. CDR1 and CDR2 (germline): SGHDT, YYEEEE. V was cut by 0 bases and J by 4 bases, with 8 bases left in between.

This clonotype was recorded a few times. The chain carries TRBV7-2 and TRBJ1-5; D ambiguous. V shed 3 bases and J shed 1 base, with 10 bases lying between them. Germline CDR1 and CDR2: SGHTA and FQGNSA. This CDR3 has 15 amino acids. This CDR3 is CASSFGGLSNQPQHF. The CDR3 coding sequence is TGTGCCAGCAGCTTCGGAGGACTCAGCAATCAGCCCCAGCATTTT.

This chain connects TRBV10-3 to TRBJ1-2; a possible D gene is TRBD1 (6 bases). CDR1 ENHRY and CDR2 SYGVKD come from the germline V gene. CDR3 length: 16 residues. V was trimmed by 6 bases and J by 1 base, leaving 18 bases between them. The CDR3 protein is CAISNPTGRHNYGYTF. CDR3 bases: TGTGCCATCAGCAATCCTACAGGGCGACATAACTATGGCTACACCTTC.

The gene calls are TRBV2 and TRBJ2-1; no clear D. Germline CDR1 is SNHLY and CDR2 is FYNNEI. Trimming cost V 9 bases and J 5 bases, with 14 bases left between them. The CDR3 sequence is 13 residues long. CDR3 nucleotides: TGTGCCAGGAACAACCCGGGCAACAATGAGCAGTTCTTC. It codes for CARNNPGNNEQFF.

This chain's CDR3 is CSARETPTDEKLFF. CDR3 bases: TGCAGTGCTAGAGAAACCCCAACGGATGAAAAACTGTTTTTT. The V call is TRBV20-1, the J call TRBJ1-4; D unresolved. This CDR3 is built from 14 residues. Germline CDR1 and CDR2: DFQATT and SNEGSKA (reference sequence). V was trimmed by 0 bases and J by 6 bases, leaving 11 bases between them.

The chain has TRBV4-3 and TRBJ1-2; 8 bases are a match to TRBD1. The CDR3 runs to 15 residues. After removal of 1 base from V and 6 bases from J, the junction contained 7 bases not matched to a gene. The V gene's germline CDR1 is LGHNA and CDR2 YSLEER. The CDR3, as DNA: TGCGCCAGCAGCCAAGCTTTCGCAGGGGGCGATGGCTACACCTTC. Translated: CASSQAFAGGDGYTF.

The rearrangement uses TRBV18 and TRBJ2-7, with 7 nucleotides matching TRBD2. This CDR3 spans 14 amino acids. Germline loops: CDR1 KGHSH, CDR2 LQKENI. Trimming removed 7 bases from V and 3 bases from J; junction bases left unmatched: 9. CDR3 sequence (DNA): TGTGCCAGCTTGACTAGCCCGGGTCTCTACGAGCAGTACGTC. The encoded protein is CASLTSPGLYEQYV.

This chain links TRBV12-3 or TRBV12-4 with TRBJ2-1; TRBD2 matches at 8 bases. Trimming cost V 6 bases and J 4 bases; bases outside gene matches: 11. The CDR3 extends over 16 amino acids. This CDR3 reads CASRPLPGGLYNEQFF. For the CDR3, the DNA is TGTGCCAGCAGGCCCCTCCCGGGGGGGCTTTACAATGAGCAGTTCTTC.